The source of this TCR beta chain is a study of tumor-infiltrating lymphocytes in primary liver carcinoma (dated by TCRdb to the late 2010s). Broadly, across the study: Roughly five patients with histopathologically diagnosed primary liver carcinoma underwent surgical resection in China between late 2015 and 2016. Each sample produced roughly 3.65 to 7.5 million productive TCRbeta reads, and read depth showed no significant difference between tissue types. Across five regions of each liver tumor, along with adjacent normal tissue and blood, the study brought together TCRbeta repertoire sequencing, expression microarrays and whole-exome sequencing. Reproducibility between technical replicate repertoires was high, with correlation coefficients above 0.95 and mean shared-clone rates roughly 0.91. A total of some 35 specimens from 5 patients underwent TCRbeta repertoire sequencing, comprising 25 tumor regions, 5 adjacent noncancerous liver tissues and 5 peripheral blood samples. The five patients, three men and two women aged 30 to 69 years, had hepatocellular carcinoma (four) or combined HCC and intrahepatic cholangiocarcinoma (one). The tumors of the five patients were staged as T1-T3 N0M0, with maximum diameters ranging from 4.2 to 10 cm. Findings and caveats that apply to the study as a whole: Because sequencing covered only the TCR beta chain and unpaired alpha chains were not captured, true repertoire diversity is likely underestimated. Only five patients were included in the study, and the authors note that the findings should be validated in a larger study. The top 250 clones made up a significantly larger repertoire fraction in tumors than in blood (p = 0.039). Since the samples were bulk and unsorted, there was no way to compare CD4+ and CD8+ T cell repertoires. Repertoire overlap was found to be higher between tumor regions (mean around 35%) than between tumor-adjacent (around 17%) or tumor-blood (about 14%) pairs, consistent with antigen-driven expansion.

Blood RNA was extracted from unsorted whole blood with TRIzol reagent; germline DNA came from the DNeasy Blood & Tissue kit. At the time of sampling, the patients were treatment-naive and had chronic HBV infection. Around 4 milliliters of peripheral blood were collected into K2EDTA tubes before surgery. The CDR3 covers 13 residues, taking in both the cysteine and the phenylalanine. The entry retains the CDR3 DNA only, 39 bases that are in frame from base 1. V is cut by 11 bases and J by 5 bases, and the space between the germline ends is 18 bases. A constant-region primer and ProtoScript II reverse transcriptase were used to reverse-transcribe TCRbeta-specific cDNA from about 500 ng total RNA. Three nested multiplex PCR rounds, following a slightly modified ARM-PCR procedure, were used to build the TCRbeta libraries. Each of the first two PCR rounds ran for approximately 10 cycles and used multiplex TRBV1-TRBV30 forward primers together with a Cbeta reverse primer. Sample barcodes and Illumina adapters were added in a final 25-cycle PCR using Deep VentR polymerase. Before sequencing, amplicons of 200-500 bp were purified from gel using a QIAquick gel extraction kit. The TCRbeta amplicons were sequenced with 250-bp paired-end reads on an Illumina HiSeq 2500. The study's processing was this. Reads were quality-trimmed with Trimmomatic v0.33, and paired reads were merged with FLASH v1.2.11 to recover full CDR3 sequences. V, D and J germline segments were assigned to the rearranged TCRbeta sequences using MiGEC v1.2.1b. Clonotype statistics, along with Shannon-Wiener diversity indices, were calculated using VDJtools v1.0.0. Except for diversity analysis, only the 250 most abundant clonotypes of each sample were used in subsequent analyses to reduce sampling bias. TCRdb reran the public reads through fastp at Q25 and MiXCR, keeping productive beta chains. Rows matching on CDR3 protein sequence are summarized as one entry with the most common DNA and genes. TCRdb, not the authors, supplied the V and J calls. In this sample the table shows about 180,000 distinct CDR3 sequences, 50% to 75% of which occur a single time. The ten largest account for less than 75% of the sample.

This clonotype was counted between two and nine times. Its antigen specificity is not known. No quality values exist for individual bases; no much larger clone is one base distant. Recombination linked TRBV12-3 or TRBV12-4 to TRBJ2-5; there is no confident call for the D gene. The receptor comes from a man aged 40-55 years with primary liver carcinoma and hepatitis B virus infection. Sequencing used peripheral blood. The sequenced DNA is TGTGCCGCCTCTTTCGGTGTCGGCGAGACCCAGTACTTC. This translates into CAASFGVGETQYF.